This TCR beta chain was sequenced during a study of blood T cell repertoires in COVID-19. Across the study: The United States, Italy and Spain were the sources of the acute and convalescent COVID-19 samples. From T cells, B-cell-depleted T cells, or PBMCs came the material, which was cDNA or gDNA.

The CDR3 consists of 16 residues. Germline CDR1 SGHTA, CDR2 FQGNSA. V lost 5 bases to trimming and J lost 0 bases; unmatched junction nucleotides: 5. In the original workflow: Reference gene primer amplification gave estimated nucleated cell counts. Repertoires were generated with immunoSEQ multiplex PCR, while TCRdb's copy carries only in-frame clones and drops some. D and trimming come from the DNA, and the V and J calls and clone size come from that table. The table shows some 65,000 clones, with over 75% occurring only once. The sequenced sample was peripheral blood. The sequence derives from a man older than 75 with acute or convalescent COVID-19. The V and J genes are TRBV7-2 and TRBJ1-5; 9 bases align to TRBD1. CDR3 amino acids: CASSRTGALSNQPQHF. The CDR3 nucleotides read TGTGCCAGCAGCAGGACAGGGGCCCTTAGCAATCAGCCCCAGCATTTT.